This is a list of T cell receptor beta chains from one sample in a study of T cell responses to AZD1222 COVID-19 vaccine. TCRdb keeps only in-frame clones here, not all; method: immunoSEQ multiplex PCR. The sample consists of approximately 130,000 clones, roughly 93% of them appearing once. Here the sequenced sample was peripheral blood, taken on day 0 of AZD1222 vaccination. The receptors stem from an adult in good health. Both conserved end residues are part of each CDR3. A D gene is named only where the DNA matches it firmly. Clone size is given for some rows only: seen once, a few or many times, or a class if the clone is expanded.

CDR3 protein	CDR3 DNA	V gene	clone size	D gene	J gene
CASSLGQGILTDTQYF	TGTGCCAGCAGCTTAGGCCAGGGGATACTCACAGATACGCAGTATTTT	TRBV11-3	.	.	TRBJ2-3
CASRVPSASYNEQFF	TGTGCCAGCAGAGTCCCTAGCGCCTCCTACAATGAGCAGTTCTTC	TRBV6-5	.	.	TRBJ2-1
CASSPNVGSAETQYF	TGTGCCAGCAGCCCTAACGTGGGTAGCGCAGAGACCCAGTACTTC	TRBV3-1/TRBV3-2	.	.	TRBJ2-5
CASSQDIRDRGYGKLFF	TGCGCCAGCAGCCAAGATATCCGGGACAGGGGATACGGAAAACTGTTTTTT	TRBV4-3	few	TRBD1	TRBJ1-4
CASSYRTPNEKLFF	TGTGCCAGCAGTTACCGGACACCCAATGAAAAACTGTTTTTT	TRBV6-5	.	.	TRBJ1-4
CASRETGDSNQPQHF	TGTGCCAGCAGGGAGACAGGGGATAGCAATCAGCCCCAGCATTTT	TRBV6-5	once	TRBD1	TRBJ1-5
CASSRPNQPQHF	TGTGCCAGCAGCCGGCCAAATCAGCCCCAGCATTTT	TRBV7-8	few	.	TRBJ1-5
CASSSYIAKNIQYF	TGTGCCAGCAGCTCCTACATAGCCAAAAACATTCAGTACTTC	TRBV11-2	few	.	TRBJ2-4
CASSSRRTEAFF	TGTGCCAGCAGCTCCCGGAGGACTGAAGCTTTCTTT	TRBV7-9	.	.	TRBJ1-1
CASSLQTRAGNTIYF	TGTGCCAGCAGCTTACAGACAAGGGCTGGAAACACCATATATTTT	TRBV11-2	.	.	TRBJ1-3
CASSERGGGNTIYF	TGTGCCAGCAGTGAACGGGGTGGTGGAAACACCATATATTTT	TRBV4-2	.	.	TRBJ1-3
CASSPYVITSGNTGELFF	TGTGCCAGCAGTCCTTACGTAATAACTAGCGGGAACACCGGGGAGCTGTTTTTT	TRBV27	.	TRBD2	TRBJ2-2
CASSSLAGEDNEQFF	TGCGCCAGCAGCTCACTAGCGGGAGAAGACAATGAGCAGTTCTTC	TRBV5-1	.	TRBD2	TRBJ2-1
CASSLGTILRGYGYTF	TGTGCCAGCAGCTTGGGCACTATCCTCCGGGGCTATGGCTACACCTTC	TRBV5-6	once	.	TRBJ1-2
CASSHLIGWVAEAFF	TGTGCCAGCAGCCACTTAATTGGGTGGGTGGCTGAAGCTTTCTTT	TRBV7-9	.	.	TRBJ1-1
CASSPDREGYGYTF	TGTGCCAGCAGCCCGGACAGGGAGGGCTATGGCTACACCTTC	TRBV6-5	once	TRBD1	TRBJ1-2
CASGPGQENTEAFF	TGTGCCAGCGGGCCGGGACAGGAGAACACTGAAGCTTTCTTT	TRBV28	.	TRBD1	TRBJ1-1
CASSSAGDSPHNEQFF	TGTGCCAGCAGCTCCGCCGGAGACAGTCCCCACAATGAGCAGTTCTTC	TRBV7-2	.	.	TRBJ2-1
CASSTPVEPQHF	TGTGCCAGTAGTACACCAGTAGAGCCCCAGCATTTT	TRBV19	.	.	TRBJ1-5
CAIGPRTDTQYF	TGTGCCATCGGACCCCGCACAGATACGCAGTATTTT	TRBV10-3	.	.	TRBJ2-3
CASRKNSNQPQHF	TGTGCCAGCAGGAAGAATAGCAATCAGCCCCAGCATTTT	TRBV27	.	.	TRBJ1-5
CASSPRWLGKNIQYF	TGTGCCAGTAGTCCAAGATGGTTGGGCAAAAACATTCAGTACTTC	TRBV19	.	.	TRBJ2-4
CASSRSLAGTDTQYF	TGTGCCAGCAGTCGTAGCTTAGCGGGAACAGATACGCAGTATTTT	TRBV7-9	.	TRBD2	TRBJ2-3
CASSWVGGPVNTEAFF	TGTGCCAGCAGTTGGGTGGGGGGCCCTGTGAACACTGAAGCTTTCTTT	TRBV27	.	.	TRBJ1-1
CASSDSGVSTDTQYF	TGTGCCAGCAGTGATTCAGGGGTTAGCACAGATACGCAGTATTTT	TRBV6-1	.	.	TRBJ2-3
CASSEKRATRLYGYTF	TGTGCCAGCAGTGAAAAGAGGGCTACCCGCCTATATGGCTACACCTTC	TRBV6-1	.	.	TRBJ1-2
CASSLTPSGLETQYF	TGTGCCAGCAGCTTAACGCCTAGCGGTTTAGAGACCCAGTACTTC	TRBV7-3	.	TRBD2	TRBJ2-5
CASSLDRQGMTQYF	TGTGCCAGCAGCTTGGATAGGCAGGGGATGACCCAGTACTTC	TRBV5-8	.	.	TRBJ2-5
CASSDTGTGSSLGQYF	TGTGCCAGCAGCGACACCGGGACAGGGTCTTCGTTGGGGCAGTACTTC	TRBV28	.	TRBD1	TRBJ2-7
CSASSGSGTDTQYF	TGCAGTGCTAGTTCCGGGAGCGGCACAGATACGCAGTATTTT	TRBV20-1	.	.	TRBJ2-3
CASSEYTGGIEKLFF	TGTGCCAGCAGTGAATACACAGGGGGAATTGAAAAACTGTTTTTT	TRBV25-1	.	TRBD1	TRBJ1-4
CASSSNTLGGKGQPQHF	TGTGCCAGCAGCTCTAATACGCTCGGGGGGAAAGGTCAGCCCCAGCATTTT	TRBV7-3	.	.	TRBJ1-5
CATSDLAGEQYF	TGTGCCACCAGTGATTTGGCTGGCGAGCAGTACTTC	TRBV24-1	.	.	TRBJ2-7
CASRQNSPLHF	TGTGCCAGCAGGCAAAATTCACCCCTCCACTTT	TRBV28	.	.	TRBJ1-6
CASSKTGTLNTEAFF	TGTGCCAGCAGCAAAACCGGGACTTTGAACACTGAAGCTTTCTTT	TRBV9	.	.	TRBJ1-1
CAITGTLTGELFF	TGTGCCATCACCGGGACCTTAACCGGGGAGCTGTTTTTT	TRBV10-3	few	.	TRBJ2-2
CASSPPRVLAGAYEQYF	TGTGCCAGCAGCCCTCCCAGGGTTCTAGCGGGCGCCTACGAGCAGTACTTC	TRBV6-2/TRBV6-3	.	TRBD2	TRBJ2-7
CASSFFGTSGNTGELFF	TGCGCCAGCAGCTTCTTCGGGACTAGCGGGAACACCGGGGAGCTGTTTTTT	TRBV5-1	.	TRBD2	TRBJ2-2
CASSELGLAGRTDTQYF	TGTGCCAGCAGTGAACTAGGGCTAGCGGGACGCACAGATACGCAGTATTTT	TRBV25-1	.	TRBD2	TRBJ2-3
CASSRGGLSSEQYF	TGTGCCAGCAGTAGGGGGGGACTTAGCAGCGAGCAGTACTTC	TRBV27	few	.	TRBJ2-7
CASSQRTSAFYNEQFF	TGTGCCAGCAGCCAACGGACTAGCGCATTTTACAATGAGCAGTTCTTC	TRBV11-2	.	TRBD2	TRBJ2-1